This T cell receptor beta chain is from a study of CD8+CD57+ T cells in acquired aplastic anemia. General study findings and limits: Statistical testing detected no significant gap in CD8+ Simpson's diversity between patients and controls.

The study profiled TCR beta VDJ and CDR3 using genomic DNA as template. TCRdb re-called the reads through MiXCR, storing one row per CDR3 protein. Of approximately 150,000 distinct CDR3 sequences listed, 45% to 55% are singletons. Points on this clonotype: Its antigen is as yet unknown. This clone may be a read error of a much larger clone one base away.

Only patients with CD8+CD57+ cell expansion on flow cytometry were chosen for sequencing. Patients, without exception, had severe acquired aplastic anemia. CDR1 is SSHAT and CDR2 is FNYEAQ in the germline V gene (reference sequence). The CDR3 contains 17 residues. Sequencing input: sorted CD4+, CD8+, or CD8+CD57+ T cells (not recorded which) from PBMCs. The receptor comes from a human donor with aplastic anemia. This chain uses TRBV7-7 with TRBJ2-2, with D tentatively TRBD2 (6 bases). The CDR3 coding sequence is TGTGCTAGCAGCTCTGCGACTAGAAGGAGTGGCACCGGGGGGCTGTTTTTT. This codes for CASSSATRRSGTGGLFF. Based on the CDR3 plus reference TRBV7-7 and TRBJ2-2, the full variable domain is GAGVSQSPRYKVTKRGQDVTLRCDPISSHATLYWYQQALGQGPEFLTYFNYEAQPDKSGLPSDRFSAERPEGSISTLTIQRTEQRDSAMYRCASSSATRRSGTGGLFFGEGSRLTVL.